These T cell receptor beta chains were read from a single sample in a study of OX40 agonist ivuxolimab in advanced cancers. Profiled with immunoSEQ multiplex PCR; TCRdb holds only in-frame clones, not every one. Here the sample spans about 150,000 clones, 90% to 95% being singletons. The sequences come from CD4+ or CD8+ T cells sorted from blood, collected in a trial of the OX40 agonist ivuxolimab. Receptors originate from an adult with an advanced solid tumor such as melanoma, head and neck, liver or kidney cancer. The CDR3 runs from the conserved cysteine through the conserved F or W. The order of the fields is clone size, D gene, V gene, J gene, CDR3 DNA, CDR3 protein. The D gene is left open where the match is weak. Size values are once, few and many counts, or a class for expanded clones, and some rows have none.

abundance: NA; d_gene: NA; v_gene: TRBV7-6; j_gene: TRBJ1-5; CDR3nt: TGTGCCAGCAGCTTAGAGGGTCAGGGCGGTCAGCCCCAGCATTTT; CDR3aa: CASSLEGQGGQPQHF
abundance: NA; d_gene: TRBD1; v_gene: TRBV6-1; j_gene: TRBJ1-1; CDR3nt: TGTGCCAGCAGTCCTCAGACAGGGATAAACACTGAAGCTTTCTTT; CDR3aa: CASSPQTGINTEAFF
abundance: NA; d_gene: NA; v_gene: TRBV30; j_gene: TRBJ2-5; CDR3nt: TGTGCCTGGAGTGAACAGCGCCAAGAGACCCAGTACTTC; CDR3aa: CAWSEQRQETQYF
abundance: NA; d_gene: TRBD1; v_gene: TRBV6-5; j_gene: TRBJ2-7; CDR3nt: TGTGCCAGCAGTTCCTGGACAGGGGTGCCCGAGCAGTACTTC; CDR3aa: CASSSWTGVPEQYF
abundance: NA; d_gene: TRBD1; v_gene: TRBV25-1; j_gene: TRBJ2-5; CDR3nt: TGTGCCAGCAGTGTCCGACAGGGTTATGAGACCCAGTACTTC; CDR3aa: CASSVRQGYETQYF
abundance: NA; d_gene: NA; v_gene: TRBV2; j_gene: TRBJ1-4; CDR3nt: TGTGCCAGCAGTGACAGGAGGAGAGTCGCGGTTGCAACTAATGAAAAACTGTTTTTT; CDR3aa: CASSDRRRVAVATNEKLFF
abundance: NA; d_gene: NA; v_gene: TRBV14; j_gene: TRBJ2-7; CDR3nt: TGTGCCAGCAGCGCCGTTGGGGGACGTTACGAGCAGTACTTC; CDR3aa: CASSAVGGRYEQYF
abundance: NA; d_gene: NA; v_gene: TRBV7-2; j_gene: TRBJ1-4; CDR3nt: TGTGCCAGCAGCTTAGCCGGGGGGTTGGGTGAAAAACTGTTTTTT; CDR3aa: CASSLAGGLGEKLFF
abundance: NA; d_gene: TRBD1; v_gene: TRBV5-4; j_gene: TRBJ1-2; CDR3nt: TGTGCCAGCAGCTTGGCCGACAGGGGAAATGGCTACACCTTC; CDR3aa: CASSLADRGNGYTF
abundance: NA; d_gene: TRBD2; v_gene: TRBV18; j_gene: TRBJ2-1; CDR3nt: TGTGCCAGCTCACCCCTTTTCACCGGGACTAGCGGGGAGGGCGAGCAGTTCTTC; CDR3aa: CASSPLFTGTSGEGEQFF
abundance: NA; d_gene: NA; v_gene: TRBV18; j_gene: TRBJ1-2; CDR3nt: TGTGCCAGCTCACCGCTCGACAGCCTCTATGGCTACACCTTC; CDR3aa: CASSPLDSLYGYTF
abundance: NA; d_gene: NA; v_gene: TRBV18; j_gene: TRBJ1-5; CDR3nt: TGTGCCAGCTCACCGGGGTCCGATCAGCCCCAGCATTTT; CDR3aa: CASSPGSDQPQHF
abundance: NA; d_gene: NA; v_gene: TRBV10-3; j_gene: TRBJ2-7; CDR3nt: TGTGCCATCAGCCCCTCGACGACGTCGATCTACGAGCAGTACTTC; CDR3aa: CAISPSTTSIYEQYF
abundance: NA; d_gene: NA; v_gene: TRBV11-2; j_gene: TRBJ2-1; CDR3nt: TGTGCCAGCAGCTTAGATCGACAGGAGCAGTTCTTC; CDR3aa: CASSLDRQEQFF
abundance: NA; d_gene: TRBD2; v_gene: TRBV5-5; j_gene: TRBJ2-3; CDR3nt: TGTGCCAGCAGCTTGGTCACTAGCGGTGATACGCAGTATTTT; CDR3aa: CASSLVTSGDTQYF
abundance: NA; d_gene: TRBD2; v_gene: TRBV10-1; j_gene: TRBJ2-7; CDR3nt: TGCGCCAGCAGTGAGTCGAGGGCAGGGCAAGCGGGAGTCTACGAGCAGTACTTC; CDR3aa: CASSESRAGQAGVYEQYF
abundance: NA; d_gene: TRBD2; v_gene: TRBV30; j_gene: TRBJ2-4; CDR3nt: TGTGCCTGGAGTCCCCCCGGGGGGGCTGGCAAAAACATTCAGTACTTC; CDR3aa: CAWSPPGGAGKNIQYF
abundance: NA; d_gene: TRBD1; v_gene: TRBV14; j_gene: TRBJ1-1; CDR3nt: TGTGCCAGCAGCCAAGACCCGACAGGGGCTGAAGCTTTCTTT; CDR3aa: CASSQDPTGAEAFF
abundance: NA; d_gene: NA; v_gene: TRBV9; j_gene: TRBJ2-2; CDR3nt: TGTGCCAGCAGCCCCGGCGAATGGCTCGGGGAGCTGTTTTTT; CDR3aa: CASSPGEWLGELFF
abundance: NA; d_gene: NA; v_gene: TRBV19; j_gene: TRBJ2-2; CDR3nt: TGTGCCAGTACTCGCGCCCCCGGGTCGGATTTACCCGGGGAGCTGTTTTTT; CDR3aa: CASTRAPGSDLPGELFF
abundance: NA; d_gene: NA; v_gene: TRBV28; j_gene: TRBJ1-1; CDR3nt: TGTGCCAGCAGTTTATGGGGGTGGGGGTCCTTGAACACTGAAGCTTTCTTT; CDR3aa: CASSLWGWGSLNTEAFF
abundance: NA; d_gene: NA; v_gene: TRBV7-9; j_gene: TRBJ2-7; CDR3nt: TGTGCCAGCAGCTTAACAGGGTCTTACTACGAGCAGTACTTC; CDR3aa: CASSLTGSYYEQYF
abundance: NA; d_gene: NA; v_gene: TRBV15; j_gene: TRBJ2-7; CDR3nt: TGTGCCACCAGCAGAGATCAGGGTTACGAGCAGTACTTC; CDR3aa: CATSRDQGYEQYF
abundance: NA; d_gene: NA; v_gene: TRBV7-2; j_gene: TRBJ1-1; CDR3nt: TGTGCCAGCAGCCCCCCTTTGGAGAACACTGAAGCTTTCTTT; CDR3aa: CASSPPLENTEAFF
abundance: NA; d_gene: NA; v_gene: TRBV11-2; j_gene: TRBJ2-1; CDR3nt: TGTGCCAGCAGTCGAAGCGGCAATGAGCAGTTCTTC; CDR3aa: CASSRSGNEQFF
abundance: NA; d_gene: NA; v_gene: TRBV27; j_gene: TRBJ2-7; CDR3nt: TGTGCCAGCAGTATACCCGGGAGTTACGAGCAGTACTTC; CDR3aa: CASSIPGSYEQYF
abundance: NA; d_gene: NA; v_gene: TRBV2; j_gene: TRBJ1-2; CDR3nt: TGTGCCAGCAGTGATGCTTTAGGTTTCTATGGCTACACCTTC; CDR3aa: CASSDALGFYGYTF
abundance: NA; d_gene: TRBD1; v_gene: TRBV6-5; j_gene: TRBJ2-5; CDR3nt: TGTGCCAGCAGAGGACAGGGGCAAGAGACCCAGTACTTC; CDR3aa: CASRGQGQETQYF
abundance: NA; d_gene: NA; v_gene: TRBV19; j_gene: TRBJ2-7; CDR3nt: TGTGCCAGTAGTATAGCCAGGGGTATGTACTTC; CDR3aa: CASSIARGMYF
abundance: few; d_gene: NA; v_gene: TRBV19; j_gene: TRBJ1-2; CDR3nt: TGTGCCAGTAGTATAGATACAGCACCCTATGGCTACACCTTC; CDR3aa: CASSIDTAPYGYTF
abundance: NA; d_gene: NA; v_gene: TRBV6-5; j_gene: TRBJ1-1; CDR3nt: TGTGCCAGCAGTTACTCGCCATTTTTCATCACTGAAGCTTTCTTT; CDR3aa: CASSYSPFFITEAFF
abundance: NA; d_gene: TRBD1; v_gene: TRBV9; j_gene: TRBJ1-1; CDR3nt: TGTGCCAGCAGCCCCCGGACAGGGGTGAACACTGAAGCTTTCTTT; CDR3aa: CASSPRTGVNTEAFF
abundance: NA; d_gene: NA; v_gene: TRBV28; j_gene: TRBJ2-2; CDR3nt: TGTGCCAGCAGTTCTAACACCGGGGAGCTGTTTTTT; CDR3aa: CASSSNTGELFF
abundance: NA; d_gene: NA; v_gene: TRBV28; j_gene: TRBJ2-1; CDR3nt: TGTGCCAGCAGTCCCCGGCAAGAGCAGTTCTTC; CDR3aa: CASSPRQEQFF
abundance: NA; d_gene: NA; v_gene: TRBV5-1; j_gene: TRBJ2-3; CDR3nt: TGCGCCAGCAGCTTGTTTGGCAGGGTAACAGATACGCAGTATTTT; CDR3aa: CASSLFGRVTDTQYF
abundance: NA; d_gene: TRBD1; v_gene: TRBV9; j_gene: TRBJ2-7; CDR3nt: TGTGCCAGCAGCGTACGGCAGGGGGCCGGCGAGCAGTACTTC; CDR3aa: CASSVRQGAGEQYF